These 13 T cell receptor beta chains were all obtained from the same sample, sequenced in a study of T cell repertoires in cytomegalovirus infection. No antigen has been identified for these receptors. TCRdb re-analysed the reads in MiXCR, keeping a single row per CDR3 protein. The data show 80,000 or so distinct CDR3 sequences, roughly a quarter seen once. The starting material was CD8+ T cells from cultured PBMCs, obtained from culture after CMV antigen stimulation. These receptors originate from a human donor in good health (CMV status not recorded). Some clones in this sample may be carry-over from other donors' samples.

This chain uses TRBV20-1 with TRBJ1-5; D not certain. The CDR3 has 12 amino acids. Trimming left V 3 bases short and J 1 base short, with 4 bases between. Germline V gives CDR1 DFQATT, CDR2 SNEGSKA (reference sequence). CDR3 sequence: CSASRSNQPQHF. CDR3 DNA: TGCAGTGCTAGTAGGAGCAATCAGCCCCAGCATTTT.

The J gene is TRBJ2-1, the V gene TRBV29-1; 8 bases align to TRBD2. Per the germline V gene, CDR1 is SQVTM and CDR2 is ANQGSEA. There are 14 residues in the CDR3. Trimming at V came to 5 bases and at J to 4 bases, leaving 7 bases not matched to a gene. Here the CDR3 reads CSVRAGGYYNEQFF. The CDR3 region has the DNA TGCAGCGTTCGTGCGGGAGGATATTACAATGAGCAGTTCTTC.

Within the sample, this clonotype is medium-sized. The chain links TRBV28 to TRBJ2-5; D is uncertain. Germline V gives CDR1 MDHEN, CDR2 SYDVKM. This CDR3 has 14 residues. The ends were cut back, 4 bases at V and 4 bases at J, with 13 bases in the middle. CDR3 amino acids: CASSYTPAGETQYF. CDR3 DNA sequence: TGTGCCAGCAGTTACACCCCAGCCGGAGAGACCCAGTACTTC.

The chain uses TRBV7-9 and TRBJ1-4; 8 nucleotides line up with TRBD1. The CDR3 loop spans 15 amino acids. CDR1 and CDR2 from the germline V gene are SEHNR and FQNEAQ (reference sequence). With 3 bases clipped from V and 8 bases from J, the junction kept 8 bases outside the gene matches. CDR3 sequence reads: CASSLGTGMEEKLFF. CDR3 DNA sequence: TGTGCCAGCAGCTTGGGGACAGGCATGGAGGAAAAACTGTTTTTT.

The chain recombines TRBV13 with TRBJ2-5; 8 bases agree with TRBD1. CDR3 size: 13 residues. The V segment lost 5 bases and the J segment 5 bases; nucleotides outside the gene matches: 4. Looked up from germline, CDR1 is PRHDT and CDR2 is FYEKMQ (reference sequence). CDR3 in amino acids: CASSPRGRETQYF. For the CDR3, the DNA is TGTGCCAGCAGCCCCAGGGGGCGGGAGACCCAGTACTTC.

Points on this clonotype: A much larger clone differs from this one at a single base, so this may be a read error. V usage is TRBV19 and J usage is TRBJ1-6; D is undetermined. This CDR3 has 13 amino acids. Germline-derived CDR1 and CDR2 are LNHDA and SQIVND (reference sequence). The CDR3 spells CASSLQDMRSLYF. The CDR3 DNA is TGTGCCAGTAGTCTGCAGGATATGAGGTCCCTCTACTTT.

This clonotype was recorded many times. The chain recombines TRBV12-3 or TRBV12-4 with TRBJ2-7, with TRBD1 matching 7 bases. V shed 6 bases and J 1 base; nucleotides not matched to a gene: 9. The CDR3 covers 15 residues. The CDR3 region has the DNA TGTGCCAGCAGACCTGACAGGGTGGGGTCCTACGAGCAGTACTTC. Protein sequence: CASRPDRVGSYEQYF.

This clonotype appeared many times. In DNA, the CDR3 is TGTGCCAGCAGCGCGGACAACCAAGAGACCCAGTACTTC. The encoded protein is CASSADNQETQYF. The chain carries TRBV9 and TRBJ2-5; the D gene is possibly TRBD1 (5 bases). Germline-derived CDR1 and CDR2 are SGDLS and YYNGEE. This CDR3 has 13 amino acids. The germline V and J ends were trimmed by 3 bases and 0 bases, with 6 bases remaining between them. Variable domain in full (rest from reference TRBV9 and TRBJ2-5): DSGVTQTPKHLITATGQRVTLRCSPRSGDLSVYWYQQSLDQGLQFLIQYYNGEERAKGNILERFSAQQFPDLHSELNLSSLELGDSALYFCASSADNQETQYFGPGTRLLVL.

This clonotype has just a few counts. Written as DNA, the CDR3 is TGCAGTGCTAGAGACCCGGGACAGGGAAATGGCTACACCTTC. It translates to CSARDPGQGNGYTF. The chain uses TRBV20-1 and TRBJ1-2; 9 bases line up with TRBD1. This CDR3 is 14 amino acids long. Germline CDR1 and CDR2: DFQATT and SNEGSKA (reference sequence). Trimming took 0 bases from V and 6 from J; bases not matched to a gene: 5.

Ten or more counts support this clonotype. J is TRBJ1-2 and V is TRBV6-5, with no clear D. The CDR3 has 16 residues. Germline loops: CDR1 MNHEY, CDR2 SVGAGI. Trimming took 6 bases from V and 2 from J, leaving 19 bases between them. CDR3 residues: CASSSLRSRVNYGYTF. The DNA of the CDR3 is TGTGCCAGCAGCTCGCTCCGTTCGCGGGTCAACTATGGCTACACCTTC.

This clonotype was counted only a few times. The chain couples TRBV20-1 to TRBJ2-7; 12 nucleotides line up with TRBD2. This CDR3 spans 14 amino acids. The germline V gene has CDR1 DFQATT and CDR2 SNEGSKA (reference sequence). Unmatched junction bases numbered 4, after V lost 2 bases and J lost 5 bases. The CDR3 DNA follows: TGCAGTGCTAGACTACGACTAGCGGGGGACGAGCAGTACTTC. Encoded protein: CSARLRLAGDEQYF.

At least ten counts were recorded for this clonotype. The chain employs TRBV7-2 and TRBJ2-7, with no clear D. The germline V and J ends were trimmed by 2 bases and 5 bases, with 13 bases remaining between them. The CDR3 is 14 amino acids. The V gene's germline CDR1 is SGHTA and CDR2 FQGNSA. For the CDR3, the DNA is TGTGCCAGCAGCTTAATGTCAAAGCACAACGAGCAGTACTTC. Amino acid sequence: CASSLMSKHNEQYF.

The J gene is TRBJ2-5, the V gene TRBV5-1; a weak D match, TRBD1 (6 bases). The CDR3 length is 14 residues. Germline CDR1 reads SGHRS; CDR2 reads YFSETQ. Trimming shortened V by 2 bases and J by 11 bases, and 19 bases separated the two germline ends. CDR3 residues: CASSFDRTLDRQYF. The CDR3 region has the DNA TGCGCCAGCAGCTTCGATAGAACGCTGGACAGACAGTACTTC.